This paragraph reports one TCR beta chain. Its antigen is currently unknown. This same CDR3 is encoded by further DNA sequences in the sample. The data stem from a study of shared clonotypes between healthy human individuals. Findings and caveats of the study: The study generally estimated greater richness for naive than memory subsets. Rarefaction exposed incomplete sorted-subset sequencing despite large depth. Around 5.4% of naive CD4 clonotypes were common to a few donors.

Germline lookup yields CDR1 SGHRS and CDR2 YFSETQ. This CDR3 is built from 13 residues. The V end was cut by 2 bases, the J end by 2 bases, with 8 bases between. Libraries were prepared by immunoSEQ multiplex PCR; TCRdb keeps only in-frame clonotypes and omits some of them. The profile shows more than 2 million clones, roughly 94% of them singletons. The sample was naive CD4+ T cells sorted from blood. Subset reported: CD45RA+ positively selected. This receptor was obtained from a man aged 18-30 years in good health. This sequence joins TRBV5-1 and TRBJ2-7; a weak D match, TRBD2 (6 bases). CDR3 nucleotide sequence: TGCGCCAGCAGCTTTGGAGGGACCTACGAGCAGTACTTC. Encoded protein: CASSFGGTYEQYF. Complete variable domain (other parts from reference TRBV5-1 and TRBJ2-7): KAGVTQTPRYLIKTRGQQVTLSCSPISGHRSVSWYQQTPGQGLQFLFEYFSETQRNKGNFPGRFSGRQFSNSRSEMNVSTLELGDSALYLCASSFGGTYEQYFGPGTRLTVT.